These 30 T cell receptor beta chains share one sample of origin, sequenced in a study of breast tumors, draining lymph nodes, adjacent tissues. One entry per CDR3 protein, called by TCRdb with MiXCR from the multiplex PCR reads. The profile shows under 110,000 distinct CDR3 sequences, 30% of them singletons. The lymph nodes were axillary draining lymph nodes from breast cancer patients. What was sequenced was axillary lymph node tissue. The receptor set was obtained from a female donor with breast cancer. Some clones in this sample may be carry-over from other donors' samples.

The sample holds one count of this clonotype. The chain employs TRBV5-1 and TRBJ2-3; 10 bases align to TRBD2. The V and J ends lost 3 bases and 0 bases, in that order; junction bases with no gene match: 4. CDR1 is SGHRS and CDR2 is YFSETQ in the germline V gene. The CDR3 has 16 amino acids. CDR3 sequence (DNA): TGCGCCAGCAGCTCGGCTAGCGGGGGTAGCACAGATACGCAGTATTTT. Translated: CASSSASGGSTDTQYF.

This clonotype was seen many times. The gene calls are TRBV6-6 and TRBJ2-1; no clear D gene. This CDR3 region has 15 residues. From germline, CDR1 is MNHNY and CDR2 SVGAGI (reference sequence). The V end lost 0 bases, the J end lost 4 bases, and 10 bases lay between the germline ends. The CDR3 here is CASSYSGNSYNEQFF. The CDR3, as DNA: TGTGCCAGCAGTTACTCGGGTAACTCGTACAATGAGCAGTTCTTC.

This clonotype was picked up a small number of times. The chain carries TRBV11-2 and TRBJ2-5; the D call may be TRBD1 or TRBD2 (5 bases each). CDR1 and CDR2 (germline): SGHAT, FQNNGV. V dropped 0 bases and J dropped 4 bases, with 15 bases sitting between them. The CDR3 totals 16 residues. The CDR3: CASSLDLGAEGETQYF. The CDR3 DNA is TGTGCCAGCAGCTTAGATCTCGGGGCAGAAGGAGAGACCCAGTACTTC.

This clonotype appeared a few times. This sequence joins TRBV4-1 and TRBJ2-4; D is ambiguous. V was clipped by 4 bases and J by 5 bases, with 12 bases between them. CDR1 MGHRA and CDR2 YSYEKL come from the germline V gene. CDR3 length: 14 residues. The CDR3 sequence is CASSPPGRENIQYF. The CDR3 DNA reads TGCGCCAGCAGCCCTCCCGGACGGGAAAACATTCAGTACTTC.

There are a few counts of this clonotype. Since a much larger clone is just one base distant, this may be a read error. The rearrangement uses TRBV6-5 and TRBJ1-6; 10 nucleotides align to TRBD1. CDR3 length: 16 residues. Germline assignment: CDR1 MNHEY and CDR2 SVGAGI. The V gene end was trimmed by 5 bases and the J gene end by 4 bases; junction bases not matched to a gene: 5. The CDR3 DNA reads as TGTGCCAGCAGTCTTTGGGACAGGGGTTATAATTCACCCCTCCACTTT. Amino acid sequence: CASSLWDRGYNSPLHF.

This chain uses TRBV14 with TRBJ2-1, with 14 bases that match TRBD2. J gave up 6 bases and V 1 base, and 2 bases lay outside the gene matches. The CDR3 sequence is 16 residues long. Germline values: CDR1 SGHDN, CDR2 FVKESK. The CDR3 DNA reads TGTGCCAGCAGCCAAGGAGGGACTAGCGGGAGCAATGAGCAGTTCTTC. Its translation: CASSQGGTSGSNEQFF.

This clonotype was recorded at least ten times. The rearrangement joins TRBV9 to TRBJ2-1, with 10 bases aligning to TRBD2. The junction had 4 bases not matched to a gene; V was cut back by 4 bases and J by 3 bases. Germline-derived CDR1 and CDR2 are SGDLS and YYNGEE. The CDR3 runs to 15 residues. CDR3 in DNA: TGTGCCAGCAGCAGTAGCGGGGGGTACTACAATGAGCAGTTCTTC. As protein: CASSSSGGYYNEQFF.

To note about this clonotype: One end of the junction varies from germline; a read error may be responsible. This sequence joins TRBV24-1 and TRBJ1-3, with TRBD1 matching over 8 bases. The germline gives CDR1 KGHDR, CDR2 SFDVKD. This CDR3 has 15 amino acids. The CDR3 bases are TGTGCCACCAGTGAATACAGGGGGGATGGAAACGCCATATATTTT. This translates into CATSEYRGDGNAIYF.

Remarks on this clonotype: The junction and the germline gene differ at one end; a read error may be behind it. This chain connects TRBV7-9 to TRBJ2-7, with TRBD2 matching over 14 bases. The CDR3 spans 18 residues. Per the germline V gene, CDR1 is SEHNR and CDR2 is FQNEAQ (reference sequence). The CDR3 here is CASSSPWTSGGCTYEQYF. CDR3 nucleotide sequence: TGTGCCAGTAGCTCGCCTTGGACTAGCGGGGGGTGTACCTACGAGCAGTACTTC.

This clonotype was seen at least ten times. The junction shows a germline mismatch at one end, possibly a read error. The gene calls are TRBV6-6 and TRBJ1-2; no firm D call. Germline V gene lookup returns CDR1 MNHNY and CDR2 SVGAGI (reference sequence). The CDR3 sequence is 13 residues long. The CDR3 spells CASSHSTDYGYTF. The CDR3 nucleotides read TGTGCCAGCAGTCACTCGACGGACTATGGCTACACCTTC.

This clonotype has a count of ten or more. The chain carries TRBV6-1 and TRBJ2-2, with D possibly being TRBD1 or TRBD2 (5 bases each). Trimming left V 5 bases short and J 7 bases short, with 17 bases between. This CDR3 region has 15 residues. From germline, CDR1 is MNHNS and CDR2 SASEGT. CDR3 residues: CASSPQWGTSGELFF. Here the CDR3 DNA reads TGTGCCAGCAGTCCCCAATGGGGGACCAGCGGGGAGCTGTTTTTT.

V and J are TRBV4-3 and TRBJ1-6, with 7 bases that match TRBD1. Losses at the gene ends were 0 bases for V and 9 bases for J; bases not matched to a gene: 8. The CDR3 extends over 16 amino acids. Germline V gene lookup returns CDR1 LGHNA and CDR2 YSLEER. Here the CDR3 reads CASSQDLGQFFSPLHF. In DNA, the CDR3 is TGCGCCAGCAGCCAAGATTTGGGACAGTTTTTTTCACCCCTCCACTTT.

The chain carries TRBV4-1 and TRBJ2-7; 11 bases map to TRBD2. In germline, CDR1 is MGHRA, CDR2 YSYEKL. The CDR3 consists of 15 residues. The trim removed 4 bases at V and 2 bases at J, leaving 4 bases unmatched. CDR3 loop: CASSPSSGGTYEQYF. DNA for the CDR3: TGCGCCAGCAGCCCCTCTAGCGGGGGGACCTACGAGCAGTACTTC.

The J gene is TRBJ1-6, the V gene TRBV20-1, with 7 bases aligning to TRBD1. The CDR3 is 13 residues long. Germline V gives CDR1 DFQATT, CDR2 SNEGSKA (reference sequence). With V trimmed by 5 bases and J by 8 bases, 6 bases remained unmatched. CDR3 loop: CSAPDREYSPLHF. As DNA, the CDR3 is TGCAGTGCTCCTGACAGGGAGTATTCACCCCTCCACTTT.

On this clonotype: Because the CDR3 is missing its conserved closing phenylalanine or tryptophan, this is likely a read error. The V call is TRBV5-8, the J call TRBJ1-2; no definite D call. The germline CDR1 and CDR2 sequences are SGHTS and YDEGEE. CDR3 length: 16 residues. V dropped 4 bases and J dropped 4 bases, with 20 bases sitting between them. CDR3 nucleotide sequence: TGTGCCAGCAGCCCACCTAAGGCACCTAGAATCTATGGCTACACCCTC. Translation gives CASSPPKAPRIYGYTL.

This clonotype was seen repeatedly, ten times or more. A read error may explain this, as a much larger clone is one base away. The V and J genes are TRBV6-4 and TRBJ1-2; no firm D call. The V gene's germline CDR1 is MRHNA and CDR2 SNTAGT. The CDR3 consists of 14 residues. The CDR3 region has the DNA TGTGCCAGCAGTCACTCGGGAGGGAACTATGGCTACACCTTC. Translated: CASSHSGGNYGYTF.

This clonotype has at least ten counts. The chain carries TRBV30 and TRBJ2-3; 10 bases fit TRBD2. After removal of 2 bases from V and 2 bases from J, the junction contained 7 bases not matched to a gene. The CDR3 extends over 16 amino acids. CDR1 and CDR2 (germline): GTSNPN, SVGIG (reference sequence). CDR3 sequence (DNA): TGTGCCTGGAGTCAACCTAGCGGGGGCCACACAGATACGCAGTATTTT. Encoded protein: CAWSQPSGGHTDTQYF.

The rearrangement joins TRBV6-5 to TRBJ1-1; D uncertain. Per the germline V gene, CDR1 is MNHEY and CDR2 is SVGAGI. This CDR3 has 13 amino acids. V lost 7 bases and J lost 0, with 9 bases in between. The CDR3 loop reads CASTKRVNTEAFF. The CDR3 coding sequence is TGTGCCAGCACCAAAAGAGTGAACACTGAAGCTTTCTTT.

As for this clonotype: A much larger clonotype is one base distant, so this may be a read error. The V call is TRBV2, the J call TRBJ1-1, with 12 bases that match TRBD1. Germline assignment: CDR1 SNHLY and CDR2 FYNNEI. J gave up 4 bases and V 6 bases, and 9 bases lay outside the gene matches. The CDR3 consists of 16 residues. The CDR3 sequence is CASRKGDRGLGTEAFF. The CDR3 coding sequence is TGTGCCAGCAGGAAGGGGGACAGGGGGCTCGGCACTGAAGCTTTCTTT.

Turning to this clonotype: This may arise from a read error, as a much more abundant clone is one base away. This chain joins TRBV6-2 or TRBV6-3 and TRBJ2-1; D possibly corresponds to TRBD1 (6 bases). The CDR3 loop spans 14 amino acids. The germline V gene has CDR1 MNHEY and CDR2 SVGEGT. The CDR3 reads CAGSRAGTHNEQFF. The CDR3 DNA reads as TGTGCCGGCAGTCGGGCCGGGACACACAATGAGCAGTTCTTC.

Worth noting for this clonotype: Because the CDR3 is missing its conserved closing phenylalanine or tryptophan, this is likely a read error. The rearrangement joins TRBV7-6 to TRBJ2-2; no clear D gene. This CDR3 region has 14 residues. Germline V CDR1 and CDR2: SGHVS, FNYEAQ. The CDR3 spells CASSLIANTGELFS. The DNA of the CDR3 is TGTGCCAGTAGCTTAATCGCAAACACCGGGGAGCTGTTTTCT.

This clonotype has a single count. The junction does not match germline at one end; this may be a read error. The J gene is TRBJ2-1, the V gene TRBV19; TRBD2 aligns across 8 bases. The germline gives CDR1 LNHDA, CDR2 SQIVND (reference sequence). This CDR3 comprises 15 residues. The CDR3 region has the DNA TGTGCCAGTGGTATCGAGCGGGGGCGGCACAATGAGCAGTTCTTC. This sequence encodes CASGIERGRHNEQFF.

This clonotype was counted many times. The rearrangement joins TRBV2 to TRBJ2-1; D tentatively fits TRBD1 or TRBD2 (6 bases each). Germline V gene data show CDR1 as SNHLY and CDR2 as FYNNEI. The CDR3 length is 16 residues. Trimming stripped 1 base from V and 9 bases from J, with 19 bases between. The CDR3 nucleotides are TGTGCCAGCAGTGAAGGAGGGGGGCAGCGTGGCCCTGAGCAGTTCTTC. This gives the protein CASSEGGGQRGPEQFF. Based on the CDR3 plus reference TRBV2 and TRBJ2-1, the full variable domain is EPEVTQTPSHQVTQMGQEVILRCVPISNHLYFYWYRQILGQKVEFLVSFYNNEISEKSEIFDDQFSVERPDGSNFTLKIRSTKLEDSAMYFCASSEGGGQRGPEQFFGPGTRLTVL.

This clonotype came up many times. V and J are TRBV9 and TRBJ2-5; possibly TRBD2 for D (6 bases). CDR1 is SGDLS, CDR2 YYNGEE, per germline. The CDR3 sequence is 15 residues long. The germline V and J ends were trimmed by 3 bases and 2 bases, with 14 bases remaining between them. CDR3 residues: CASSGKGAGQETQYF. CDR3 coding DNA: TGTGCCAGCAGCGGCAAGGGTGCGGGGCAAGAGACCCAGTACTTC. Together with reference TRBV9 and TRBJ2-5, the CDR3 gives the full variable domain: DSGVTQTPKHLITATGQRVTLRCSPRSGDLSVYWYQQSLDQGLQFLIQYYNGEERAKGNILERFSAQQFPDLHSELNLSSLELGDSALYFCASSGKGAGQETQYFGPGTRLLVL.

As regards this clonotype: This CDR3 is missing its conserved last phenylalanine or tryptophan, likely due to a read error. Because the CDR3's place on the DNA is in doubt, the DNA is left out and the CDR3 is given as listed by TCRdb. The rearrangement uses TRBV6-2 or TRBV6-3 and TRBJ2-2; the table's D call, TRBD1, was not checked against the DNA. CDR1 is MNHEY and CDR2 is SVGEGT in the germline V gene. The CDR3 has 8 residues if both end residues are counted. The CDR3 protein is CASSLRGN.

Ten or more counts support this clonotype. The V and J genes are TRBV5-6 and TRBJ1-4; possibly TRBD1 for D (5 bases). Per germline, CDR1 SGHDT and CDR2 YYEEEE. The CDR3 runs 17 residues. Trimming cost V 4 bases and J 8 bases, with 24 bases left between them. CDR3: CASSPSEVPGPGEKLFF. The CDR3 DNA reads TGTGCCAGCAGCCCGAGCGAGGTTCCGGGACCGGGCGAAAAACTGTTTTTT.

Remarks on this clonotype: This may be a read error, as it is one base from a much larger clone. The chain recombines TRBV9 with TRBJ2-7; TRBD2 agrees at 7 bases. The CDR3 extends over 14 amino acids. CDR1 and CDR2 (germline): SGDLS, YYNGEE. As DNA, the CDR3 is TGTGCCAGCAGCGTCGCGGGAGAGTTGAACGAGCAGTCCTTC. Encoded protein: CASSVAGELNEQSF.

V is TRBV27 and J is TRBJ2-3; 15 bases align to TRBD2. In germline, CDR1 is MNHEY, CDR2 SMNVEV (reference sequence). Germline trimming cut 4 bases from V and 1 base from J; bases unmatched to any gene: 6. This CDR3 contains 18 residues. CDR3 coding DNA: TGTGCCAGCAGTTCGAGGACTAGCGGGAGGGTGGGCACAGATACGCAGTATTTT. It encodes CASSSRTSGRVGTDTQYF.

The rearrangement joins TRBV20-1 to TRBJ2-1; 10 nucleotides agree with TRBD2. This CDR3 is 14 amino acids long. The germline gives CDR1 DFQATT, CDR2 SNEGSKA (reference sequence). The V segment lost 6 bases and the J segment 5 bases; nucleotides outside the gene matches: 7. The CDR3 reads CSADTSGTDNEQFF. The CDR3 bases are TGCAGTGCGGACACTAGCGGGACTGACAATGAGCAGTTCTTC.

There are many counts of this clonotype. This rearrangement joins TRBV12-3 or TRBV12-4 to TRBJ1-5; D is unclear. This CDR3 has 18 amino acids. Trimming took off 1 base at V and 0 bases at J, with 16 bases between the two ends. The CDR3 here is CASSLEQLGPHSNQPQHF. The CDR3 nucleotides read TGTGCCAGCAGTTTAGAGCAACTTGGCCCGCATAGCAATCAGCCCCAGCATTTT.